These T cell receptor beta chains were read from a single sample in a study of T cells in Graves' hyperthyroidism and ophthalmopathy. TCRdb fed the multiplex PCR reads into MiXCR, producing one record per CDR3 protein. Of 750,000 to 900,000 distinct CDR3 sequences listed, about 38% are singletons. Specimen: blood. These receptors all stem from a young man with Graves' hyperthyroidism. The CDR3 runs from the conserved cysteine through the conserved F or W. The order of the fields is V gene, clone size, D gene, J gene, CDR3 protein, CDR3 DNA. D genes are given only for firm matches. Clone size is stated in some rows and not others, as once, few, many or a class when expanded.

TRBV20-1,many,TRBD1,TRBJ1-4,CSAETGGREKLFF,TGCAGTGCGGAGACAGGGGGACGAGAAAAACTGTTTTTT
TRBV4-1,few,.,TRBJ1-5,CASSQPDSNQPQHF,TGCGCCAGCAGCCAGCCTGATAGCAATCAGCCCCAGCATTTT
TRBV20-1,.,.,TRBJ2-7,CSAREGGGAYEQYF,TGCAGTGCTAGGGAGGGGGGGGGCGCTTACGAGCAGTACTTC
TRBV29-1,many,TRBD2,TRBJ2-7,CSVVGGRAYEQYF,TGCAGCGTTGTCGGCGGGAGGGCCTACGAGCAGTACTTC
TRBV7-9,.,.,TRBJ2-2,CASNTGIGELFF,TGTGCCAGCAACACAGGGATCGGGGAGCTGTTTTTT
TRBV7-2,few,.,TRBJ1-1,CASSLVEGTAFF,TGTGCCAGCAGCTTAGTGGAAGGGACGGCTTTCTTT
TRBV5-1,.,TRBD1,TRBJ2-2,CASTGTDLTGELFF,TGCGCCAGCACCGGGACAGACCTTACCGGGGAGCTGTTTTTT
TRBV2,.,.,TRBJ1-1,CASTLGGDTEAFF,TGTGCCAGCACCCTGGGGGGGGACACTGAAGCTTTCTTT
TRBV6-5,.,TRBD1,TRBJ1-5,CASSYSSGTGDSNQPQHF,TGTGCCAGCAGTTACTCTTCCGGGACAGGGGATAGCAATCAGCCCCAGCATTTT
TRBV7-9,many,.,TRBJ1-1,CASSLVTGRRTEAFF,TGTGCCAGCAGCTTAGTTACAGGGAGGCGGACTGAAGCTTTCTTT
TRBV11-2,.,.,TRBJ2-3,CASTLQGGPDTQYF,TGTGCCAGCACCCTACAGGGTGGGCCAGATACGCAGTATTTT
TRBV7-6,many,TRBD1,TRBJ2-7,CASSPTGQVGEQYF,TGTGCCAGCAGTCCTACGGGACAGGTGGGCGAGCAGTACTTC
TRBV7-9,.,TRBD2,TRBJ2-5,CASSLALRAGGEETQYF,TGTGCCAGCAGCTTAGCGCTTCGAGCGGGAGGGGAAGAGACCCAGTACTTC
TRBV4-2,.,.,TRBJ2-2,CASSQGDGELFF,TGTGCCAGCAGCCAGGGGGACGGGGAGCTGTTTTTT
TRBV12-5,.,.,TRBJ2-5,CAISSRDRDQETQYF,TGTGCCATCTCATCGCGGGACCGGGACCAAGAGACCCAGTACTTC
TRBV25-1,once,.,TRBJ2-5,CASSFGPDGQETQYF,TGTGCCAGCAGTTTTGGTCCCGACGGCCAAGAGACCCAGTACTTC
TRBV15,.,TRBD1,TRBJ1-4,CATSGDRGREKLFF,TGTGCCACCAGCGGGGACAGGGGGCGCGAAAAACTGTTTTTT
TRBV15,many,.,TRBJ2-2,CATSDRRGSGELFF,TGTGCCACCTCGGACAGAAGGGGCTCCGGGGAGCTGTTTTTT
TRBV6-5,.,.,TRBJ1-1,CASSEEDTGGTEAFF,TGTGCCAGCAGTGAAGAGGATACGGGGGGCACTGAAGCTTTCTTT
TRBV20-1,.,TRBD1,TRBJ1-4,CSARSPGQGAKLFF,TGCAGTGCTAGATCCCCGGGACAGGGGGCGAAACTGTTTTTT
TRBV20-1,.,.,TRBJ2-2,CSANGRRAGELFF,TGCAGTGCTAACGGGAGACGGGCCGGGGAGCTGTTTTTT
TRBV12-3/TRBV12-4,few,.,TRBJ1-5,CASSLGGGIQPQHF,TGTGCCAGCAGTCTGGGGGGAGGTATTCAGCCCCAGCATTTT
TRBV2,.,.,TRBJ2-7,CASSDPLTFYEQYF,TGTGCCAGCAGTGATCCCTTAACCTTCTACGAGCAGTACTTC
TRBV7-2,many,.,TRBJ1-1,CASSLGRGLDTEAFF,TGTGCCAGCAGCTTGGGCAGGGGTCTTGACACTGAAGCTTTCTTT
TRBV7-2,.,TRBD2,TRBJ2-2,CASSFLAGPGVGELFF,TGTGCCAGCAGCTTCCTAGCGGGGCCTGGAGTCGGGGAGCTGTTTTTT
TRBV2,once,.,TRBJ2-1,CASSTRTAHEQFF,TGTGCCAGCTCGACACGTACCGCACATGAGCAGTTCTTC
TRBV4-1,.,.,TRBJ2-7,CASSQDPGQAGEQYF,TGCGCCAGCAGCCAAGATCCTGGACAGGCGGGGGAGCAGTACTTC
TRBV12-3/TRBV12-4,.,TRBD1,TRBJ2-2,CASRERTGVTGELFF,TGTGCCAGCAGGGAGCGGACAGGGGTCACCGGGGAGCTGTTTTTT
TRBV6-2/TRBV6-3,.,.,TRBJ1-6,CASSFPPGIGSPLHF,TGTGCCAGCAGTTTTCCCCCAGGGATCGGATCACCCCTCCACTTT
TRBV7-6,.,TRBD2,TRBJ2-7,CASSLTSGFYEQYF,TGTGCCAGCAGCTTGACTAGCGGCTTCTACGAGCAGTACTTC
TRBV4-1,few,TRBD1,TRBJ1-2,CASSLAQGAQGYTF,TGCGCCAGCAGCCTGGCACAGGGGGCGCAGGGCTACACCTTC
TRBV7-8,many,.,TRBJ1-6,CASSSDMGSPLHF,TGTGCCAGCAGCTCAGACATGGGGTCACCCCTCCACTTT
TRBV7-2,.,TRBD2,TRBJ2-7,CASSLNSGGPQGYEQYF,TGTGCCAGCAGCTTGAATAGCGGGGGGCCCCAAGGGTACGAGCAGTACTTC
TRBV10-2,many,.,TRBJ1-2,CASSESGTPSGYGYTF,TGCGCCAGCAGTGAGTCGGGGACCCCCAGCGGCTATGGCTACACCTTC
TRBV4-3,.,TRBD1,TRBJ1-5,CASSQEEGASPQHF,TGCGCCAGCAGCCAAGAGGAGGGGGCCTCGCCCCAGCATTTT
TRBV12-3/TRBV12-4,few,TRBD1,TRBJ2-7,CAQWTGNGNEQYF,TGTGCCCAGTGGACAGGGAACGGGAACGAGCAGTACTTC
TRBV13,many,.,TRBJ1-1,CASSFPRAEAFF,TGTGCCAGCAGTTTCCCGCGGGCTGAAGCTTTCTTT
TRBV12-3/TRBV12-4,.,.,TRBJ2-6,CASSLGRQAF,TGTGCCAGCAGTTTGGGGCGTCAAGCTTTC
TRBV20-1,many,.,TRBJ1-5,CSARVGGQPQHF,TGCAGTGCTAGAGTCGGGGGACAGCCCCAGCATTTT
TRBV27,.,.,TRBJ1-1,CASSYGSRTEAFF,TGTGCCAGCAGTTACGGCAGTAGGACTGAAGCTTTCTTT
TRBV29-1,many,TRBD1,TRBJ1-2,CSVDRDRGRSYGYTF,TGCAGCGTTGATAGGGACAGGGGGCGAAGCTATGGCTACACCTTC
TRBV7-9,.,.,TRBJ1-1,CASSSGSVEAFF,TGTGCCAGCTCATCGGGATCGGTGGAAGCTTTCTTT
TRBV10-3,.,TRBD1,TRBJ1-2,CASSHLTGGVLGYTF,TGTGCCAGCAGTCACCTGACAGGGGGCGTCCTTGGCTACACCTTC
TRBV2,few,TRBD1,TRBJ1-6,CASSSQGARRDSPLHF,TGTGCCAGCAGTTCACAGGGGGCTCGGAGGGATTCACCCCTCCACTTT
TRBV7-2,.,.,TRBJ1-4,CASSLAVGGRSEKLFF,TGTGCCAGCAGCTTAGCTGTCGGGGGAAGGTCTGAAAAACTGTTTTTT
TRBV15,.,.,TRBJ2-7,CATSTTDSSYEQYF,TGTGCCACCAGCACTACGGACAGTTCCTACGAGCAGTACTTC
TRBV20-1,.,.,TRBJ2-7,CSANRDRTYEQYF,TGCAGTGCTAACCGGGACCGTACCTACGAGCAGTACTTC
TRBV10-3,many,.,TRBJ2-7,CAISESSGWGEQYF,TGTGCCATCAGTGAGTCATCTGGGTGGGGCGAGCAGTACTTC
TRBV28,.,.,TRBJ2-7,CASSFIAGMNEQYF,TGTGCCAGCAGTTTTATCGCAGGGATGAACGAGCAGTACTTC
TRBV10-3,many,TRBD2,TRBJ2-6,CAISPSLAGVRSGANVLTF,TGTGCCATCTCCCCATCACTAGCGGGAGTTCGCTCTGGGGCCAACGTCCTGACTTTC